One and the same sample provided the 28 T cell receptor beta chains below, sequenced in a study of Ad26.COV2.S vaccination and SARS-CoV-2 variants. Treatment noted: about 20 received Ad26.COV2.S at low or high dose, single or two shots; 5 received placebo; per-sample allocation not given. Day 63 after the first vaccine or placebo injection was the time point for sampling. Using immunoSEQ multiplex PCR, the repertoire was profiled, and TCRdb retains in-frame clones only, with some absent. The sample yields more than 400,000 clones, roughly 88% seen once. The specimen was peripheral blood, collected in a trial of Ad26.COV2.S vaccine versus placebo. The source of these receptors is a person aged 18-60 years who received the Ad26.COV2.S COVID-19 vaccine or a placebo.

The V call is TRBV4-2, the J call TRBJ1-6, with a tentative D call TRBD1 (6 bases). V shed 0 bases and J shed 9 bases, with 9 bases lying between them. The CDR3 loop spans 14 amino acids. The germline V gene encodes CDR1 LGHNA and CDR2 YNFKEQ. The CDR3 DNA sequence: TGTGCCAGCAGCCAAGATGGACAGCGTTCACCCCTCCACTTT. Protein sequence: CASSQDGQRSPLHF.

The chain uses TRBV5-1 and TRBJ2-7; TRBD2 agrees at 11 bases. With V trimmed by 2 bases and J by 3 bases, 7 bases remained unmatched. Germline-derived CDR1 and CDR2 are SGHRS and YFSETQ. The CDR3 has 16 amino acids. DNA of the CDR3: TGCGCCAGCAGCTTTTCCGGGACTAGCGGAATCTACGAGCAGTACTTC. It encodes CASSFSGTSGIYEQYF.

The chain uses TRBV5-8 and TRBJ1-3; D is possibly TRBD1 (5 bases). Trimming removed 2 bases at V and 0 bases at J, with 9 bases between. There are 15 residues in the CDR3. Germline values: CDR1 SGHTS, CDR2 YDEGEE. DNA of the CDR3: TGTGCCAGCAGCTTAGGGACGGCCTCTGGAAACACCATATATTTT. It is translated as CASSLGTASGNTIYF.

The rearrangement links TRBV18 to TRBJ2-2; TRBD2 might be the D (6 bases). Germline lookup yields CDR1 KGHSH and CDR2 LQKENI. V dropped 3 bases and J dropped 8 bases, with 19 bases sitting between them. CDR3 length equals 16 residues. CDR3 sequence (DNA): TGTGCCAGCTCACCGCCCGGGACTGCCAAGATTGGGGAGCTGTTTTTT. Residues: CASSPPGTAKIGELFF.

The chain combines TRBV9 with TRBJ2-3; the D gene could be TRBD1 or TRBD2 (5 bases each). Per the germline V gene, CDR1 is SGDLS and CDR2 is YYNGEE. This CDR3 spans 16 amino acids. The V end lost 6 bases, the J end lost 0 bases, and 17 bases lay between the germline ends. The CDR3 coding sequence is TGTGCCAGCACGCCCGGGGCATCCATAAGCACAGATACGCAGTATTTT. Its translation: CASTPGASISTDTQYF. Together with reference TRBV9 and TRBJ2-3, the CDR3 gives the full variable domain: DSGVTQTPKHLITATGQRVTLRCSPRSGDLSVYWYQQSLDQGLQFLIQYYNGEERAKGNILERFSAQQFPDLHSELNLSSLELGDSALYFCASTPGASISTDTQYFGPGTRLTVL.

The chain carries TRBV28 and TRBJ1-5; 7 nucleotides match TRBD1. Germline V gene lookup returns CDR1 MDHEN and CDR2 SYDVKM. Germline trimming cut 8 bases from V and 4 bases from J; bases unmatched to any gene: 17. The CDR3 is 17 residues long. The CDR3 is CASSSPTGTALNQPQHF. The CDR3 DNA follows: TGTGCCAGCTCCTCACCCACCGGGACAGCCTTAAATCAGCCCCAGCATTTT.

This chain joins TRBV10-1 and TRBJ2-5; 7 bases are shared with TRBD2. V gave up 4 bases and J gave up 4 bases; unmatched junction bases: 3. The CDR3 loop spans 13 amino acids. Germline CDR1 and CDR2: WNHNN and SYGVQD (reference sequence). CDR3 in DNA: TGCGCCAGCAGTGGCGGCGGGGGAGAGACCCAGTACTTC. Its translation is CASSGGGGETQYF.

This chain joins TRBV15 and TRBJ2-7, with 9 bases identical to TRBD1. Germline lookup yields CDR1 LNHNV and CDR2 YYDKDF (reference sequence). CDR3 size: 15 residues. Trimming removed 1 base from V and 7 bases from J; junction bases left unmatched: 8. The DNA for the CDR3 is TGTGCCACCAGCAGAGCCACCACAGGGGGCGGGGAGCAGTACTTC. Its protein is CATSRATTGGGEQYF.

This sequence joins TRBV20-1 and TRBJ2-7; D is uncertain. The V gene's germline CDR1 is DFQATT and CDR2 SNEGSKA (reference sequence). This CDR3 comprises 9 residues. Trimming took off 6 bases at V and 5 bases at J, with 5 bases between the two ends. The CDR3 DNA reads as TGCAGTGCGGGTGACGAGCAGTACTTC. Protein: CSAGDEQYF.

The rearrangement uses TRBV28 and TRBJ2-1; maybe TRBD1 (6 bases). This CDR3 contains 13 residues. V lost 6 bases to trimming and J lost 7 bases, with 13 bases between them. In germline, CDR1 is MDHEN, CDR2 SYDVKM. The CDR3 is CASRPTQGNEQFF. As DNA, the CDR3 is TGTGCCAGCAGGCCGACACAGGGTAATGAGCAGTTCTTC.

This clone has only a few counts. J is TRBJ2-5 and V is TRBV5-4; D ambiguous. V lost 4 bases to trimming and J lost 5 bases, with 18 bases between them. From germline, CDR1 is SGHNT and CDR2 YYREEE (reference sequence). The CDR3 consists of 15 residues. CDR3 DNA: TGTGCCAGCAGCCAATCCGGTGGAACGCGGGAGACCCAGTACTTC. The encoded protein is CASSQSGGTRETQYF.

The chain couples TRBV2 to TRBJ2-1; D gene ambiguous. The CDR3 is 15 residues long. CDR1 and CDR2 (germline): SNHLY, FYNNEI. V was clipped by 3 bases and J by 4 bases, with 13 bases between them. The CDR3 DNA reads TGTGCCAGCAGTGATGTAGGCAGAGGTTACAATGAGCAGTTCTTC. It is translated as CASSDVGRGYNEQFF.

The chain joins TRBV6-5 to TRBJ2-7; 10 bases match TRBD1. This CDR3 comprises 15 residues. Germline trimming cut 7 bases from V and 6 bases from J; bases unmatched to any gene: 12. From germline, CDR1 is MNHEY and CDR2 SVGAGI. The CDR3 DNA is TGTGCCAGCACCGAACTGGGACAGGGGACGGGCGAGCAGTACTTC. This gives the protein CASTELGQGTGEQYF.

The rearrangement links TRBV28 to TRBJ1-2; D gene uncertain. CDR1 and CDR2 from the germline V gene are MDHEN and SYDVKM. This CDR3 has 13 residues. V lost 4 bases to trimming and J lost 0 bases, with 6 bases between them. The CDR3 sequence is CASSSGTNYGYTF. In DNA, the CDR3 is TGTGCCAGCAGTTCCGGTACTAACTATGGCTACACCTTC.

The V call is TRBV30, the J call TRBJ2-7; 10 bases match TRBD2. Germline assignment: CDR1 GTSNPN and CDR2 SVGIG (reference sequence). The CDR3 consists of 15 residues. V trimming: 3 bases; J trimming: 7 bases; junction bases outside the gene matches: 12. The CDR3 loop reads CAWRGLAGGSSEQYF. In DNA form, the CDR3 reads TGTGCCTGGAGGGGATTAGCGGGAGGTTCTTCGGAGCAGTACTTC.

This chain links TRBV4-3 with TRBJ2-1; D remains ambiguous. The V and J ends lost 4 bases and 9 bases respectively, with 13 bases between them. The CDR3 sequence is 13 residues long. Germline CDR1 LGHNA, CDR2 YSLEER. This chain's CDR3 is CASSLNSFGEQFF. The CDR3 DNA is TGCGCCAGCAGCCTTAACTCGTTCGGTGAGCAGTTCTTC.

V and J are TRBV27 and TRBJ2-1; possible D gene TRBD2, 5 bases. The germline V and J ends were trimmed by 2 bases and 7 bases, with 24 bases remaining between them. The CDR3 contains 18 residues. Germline V CDR1 and CDR2: MNHEY, SMNVEV (reference sequence). CDR3 amino acids: CASSLGPASLGVGNEQFF. In DNA form, the CDR3 reads TGTGCCAGCAGTTTAGGCCCCGCATCCCTCGGGGTTGGAAATGAGCAGTTCTTC.

There are a few counts of this clone. The rearrangement joins TRBV2 to TRBJ1-4, with a tentative D call TRBD1 (5 bases). The germline gives CDR1 SNHLY, CDR2 FYNNEI. V was cut by 9 bases and J by 5 bases, with 16 bases left in between. The CDR3 loop spans 14 amino acids. This CDR3 is CASCPSGLNEKLFF. The CDR3 DNA is TGTGCCAGTTGTCCCTCAGGGTTGAATGAAAAACTGTTTTTT. The full variable domain, with the rest looked up from reference TRBV2 and TRBJ1-4, is EPEVTQTPSHQVTQMGQEVILRCVPISNHLYFYWYRQILGQKVEFLVSFYNNEISEKSEIFDDQFSVERPDGSNFTLKIRSTKLEDSAMYFCASCPSGLNEKLFFGSGTQLSVL.

The chain uses TRBV28 and TRBJ1-5, with D maybe TRBD1 (6 bases). Germline CDR1 MDHEN, CDR2 SYDVKM. This CDR3 region has 15 residues. V dropped 2 bases and J dropped 0 bases, with 8 bases sitting between them. The CDR3 sequence is CASSLDRISNQPQHF. CDR3 bases: TGTGCCAGCAGTTTAGACAGGATTAGCAATCAGCCCCAGCATTTT.

This chain joins TRBV7-8 and TRBJ1-5; D unresolved. Germline CDR1 and CDR2: SGHVS and FQNEAQ. V gave up 2 bases and J gave up 5 bases, with 7 bases separating them. This CDR3 is built from 13 residues. The CDR3 bases are TGTGCCAGCAGCTTAAAGCGGGATCAGCCCCAGCATTTT. Amino acids: CASSLKRDQPQHF.

This clone was observed a handful of times. The CDR3 DNA sequence: TGTGCCAGTAGTATTTCGCGAGGAGTTCTCGGCCAGCCCCAGCATTTT. Translating it yields CASSISRGVLGQPQHF. The chain employs TRBV19 and TRBJ1-5; D gene unclear. V was pared by 3 bases and J by 7 bases, with 19 bases between. Germline lookup yields CDR1 LNHDA and CDR2 SQIVND (reference sequence). The CDR3 sequence is 16 residues long.

The J gene is TRBJ2-3, the V gene TRBV9; 8 bases agree with TRBD1. This CDR3 is 15 amino acids long. CDR1 is SGDLS, CDR2 YYNGEE, per germline. The V segment lost 4 bases and the J segment 4 bases; nucleotides outside the gene matches: 8. The CDR3 sequence: CASSQGAGRSDTQYF. The CDR3 DNA sequence: TGTGCCAGCAGCCAGGGGGCGGGAAGATCAGATACGCAGTATTTT.

Only one count was recorded for this clone. The chain carries TRBV15 and TRBJ2-1; TRBD2 matches 7 bases. With V trimmed by 0 bases and J by 6 bases, 5 bases remained unmatched. Germline CDR1 LNHNV, CDR2 YYDKDF (reference sequence). CDR3 length equals 15 residues. This CDR3 reads CATSRDLSGTNEQFF. The CDR3 nucleotides are TGTGCCACCAGCAGAGATCTAAGCGGGACCAATGAGCAGTTCTTC.

The rearrangement uses TRBV19 and TRBJ2-1; 11 nucleotides line up with TRBD2. Trimming took 6 bases from V and 0 from J; bases not matched to a gene: 10. The CDR3 contains 18 residues. The germline CDR1 and CDR2 sequences are LNHDA and SQIVND (reference sequence). The CDR3 region is CASSSLAGGLSSYNEQFF. The CDR3 DNA is TGTGCCAGTAGCTCCCTAGCGGGAGGCCTGAGCTCCTACAATGAGCAGTTCTTC.

The chain joins TRBV6-2 or TRBV6-3 to TRBJ2-7; 7 bases are a match to TRBD1. Looked up from germline, CDR1 is MNHEY and CDR2 is SVGEGT. With 6 bases clipped from V and 4 bases from J, the junction kept 9 bases outside the gene matches. The CDR3 is 14 amino acids. Written as DNA, the CDR3 is TGTGCCAGCAGCTTGACAGGGTCTGGGTACGAGCAGTACTTC. It specifies CASSLTGSGYEQYF.

The J gene is TRBJ2-5, the V gene TRBV4-1; D is undetermined. The CDR3 length is 13 residues. With 1 base removed from V and 5 bases from J, the gap between germline ends came to 8 bases. CDR1 and CDR2 from the germline V gene are MGHRA and YSYEKL. DNA for the CDR3: TGCGCCAGCAGCCAAGGACTCGTGGAGACCCAGTACTTC. It encodes CASSQGLVETQYF.

A word on this clone: Other DNA sequences in this specimen translate into the identical CDR3. The rearrangement uses TRBV5-1 and TRBJ1-1, with D maybe TRBD1 (5 bases). V shed 0 bases and J shed 1 base, with 10 bases lying between them. The germline gives CDR1 SGHRS, CDR2 YFSETQ. The CDR3 runs to 15 residues. In DNA, the CDR3 is TGCGCCAGCAGCTTGGCCCCTGACAGGAACACTGAAGCTTTCTTT. This gives the protein CASSLAPDRNTEAFF. Together with reference TRBV5-1 and TRBJ1-1, the CDR3 gives the full variable domain: KAGVTQTPRYLIKTRGQQVTLSCSPISGHRSVSWYQQTPGQGLQFLFEYFSETQRNKGNFPGRFSGRQFSNSRSEMNVSTLELGDSALYLCASSLAPDRNTEAFFGQGTRLTVV.

The chain joins TRBV28 to TRBJ2-7; a possible D gene is TRBD2 (8 bases). Germline V CDR1 and CDR2: MDHEN, SYDVKM. The CDR3 runs 15 residues. Trimming pared 6 bases from V and 3 bases from J, leaving 18 bases between. DNA for the CDR3: TGTGCCAGCAGCCGGGGGGGGACAGTTCGCTACGAGCAGTACTTC. Protein sequence: CASSRGGTVRYEQYF.